The subject of this entry is one T cell receptor (beta chain). Antigen specificity is unknown. The sample belongs to a study of cytomegalovirus exposure and HLA in healthy donors. Study background: An early release of data contained approximately 80 million unique TCRs, which came from HLA-typed donors.

13 Jbeta primers and 60 Vbeta primers were used for the PCR. The assay was immunoSEQ multiplex PCR, and TCRdb's table has in-frame clones only and misses some. The profile shows around 160,000 clones, 68% of them singletons. CDR1 is SGHRS and CDR2 is YFSETQ in the germline V gene. CDR3 length: 14 amino acids. The ends lost 4 bases at V and 6 bases at J; junction bases unmatched: 7. General study findings and limits: A later analysis, which compared TCR beta chains of equal frequency, found the HLA-associated ones more clonally expanded.

The chain uses TRBV5-1 and TRBJ2-3; 8 bases fit TRBD1. The sequencing input was PBMCs. The clonotype was recovered from a man aged 45 to 65 in good health and CMV-seronegative. In DNA form, the CDR3 reads TGCGCCAGCAGCGCGGACAGGGTCGTGGATACGCAGTATTTT. Its translation: CASSADRVVDTQYF.